A single sample gave rise to the 17 T cell receptor beta chains below, sequenced in a study of blood T cell repertoires in COVID-19. Sequencing used immunoSEQ multiplex PCR; TCRdb keeps in-frame clones, though not all of them. The sample shows under 300,000 clones, 65% to 85% of them seen only once. Sequencing input: peripheral blood. These receptors all come from a human donor in a cohort sampled during active COVID-19.

The chain links TRBV6-5 to TRBJ2-5, with D possibly TRBD1 on 5 matching bases. V lost 2 bases, J lost 1 base, and 8 bases lay in between. The CDR3 loop spans 14 amino acids. CDR1 MNHEY and CDR2 SVGAGI come from the germline V gene. The CDR3 nucleotides are TGTGCCAGCAGTTACGGGGCGACCCAAGAGACCCAGTACTTC. The encoded protein is CASSYGATQETQYF.

V gene TRBV5-4 combines with J gene TRBJ2-5, with 12 bases matching TRBD2. Germline values: CDR1 SGHNT, CDR2 YYREEE (reference sequence). This CDR3 spans 19 amino acids. After removal of 0 bases from V and 4 bases from J, the junction contained 13 bases not matched to a gene. The CDR3 loop reads CASSLAAGLAGGWGETQYF. CDR3 DNA sequence: TGTGCCAGCAGCTTGGCAGCCGGTCTAGCGGGAGGGTGGGGAGAGACCCAGTACTTC.

V and J are TRBV5-4 and TRBJ2-5, with 7 bases that match TRBD1. This CDR3 is 13 amino acids long. Germline CDR1 SGHNT, CDR2 YYREEE (reference sequence). The J segment lost 4 bases and the V segment lost 4 bases, leaving 4 bases of the junction unmatched. In DNA, the CDR3 is TGTGCCAGCAGCCGGGACAGCCCAGAGACCCAGTACTTC. Amino acids: CASSRDSPETQYF.

CDR3 coding DNA: TGTGCCAGCAGCTCCTTTTCTAAAAATGAAAAACTGTTTTTT. Its protein is CASSSFSKNEKLFF. This chain links TRBV7-9 with TRBJ1-4; D remains ambiguous. The CDR3 has 14 amino acids. Germline CDR1 SEHNR, CDR2 FQNEAQ (reference sequence). Deletions cut 4 bases from V and 5 bases from J, with 11 bases between.

J is TRBJ1-2 and V is TRBV19; D remains unclear. Trimming shortened V by 4 bases and J by 8 bases, and 14 bases separated the two germline ends. The CDR3 is made up of 13 amino acids. The germline CDR1 and CDR2 sequences are LNHDA and SQIVND (reference sequence). Here the CDR3 reads CASSRSELWGYTF. The CDR3 coding sequence is TGTGCCAGTAGTAGGTCGGAGCTATGGGGCTACACCTTC.

The V and J genes are TRBV24-1 and TRBJ1-1, with D unresolved. The CDR3 is 14 residues long. With 7 bases removed from V and 1 base from J, the gap between germline ends came to 12 bases. CDR1 KGHDR and CDR2 SFDVKD come from the germline V gene. CDR3 sequence (DNA): TGTGCCACCAGAGCTCGGGTCAAGAACACTGAAGCTTTCTTT. This gives the protein CATRARVKNTEAFF.

The chain links TRBV5-1 to TRBJ2-1; 7 nucleotides line up with TRBD1. The V gene end was trimmed by 4 bases and the J gene end by 7 bases; junction bases not matched to a gene: 14. The CDR3 loop spans 16 amino acids. Germline V CDR1 and CDR2: SGHRS, YFSETQ. The CDR3 DNA follows: TGCGCCAGCAGCACTCGACAGGGAAAGTATGTAAATGAGCAGTTCTTC. Its protein is CASSTRQGKYVNEQFF.

The V call is TRBV5-4, the J call TRBJ1-2, with D perhaps TRBD1 (6 bases). The CDR3 extends over 12 amino acids. Germline V lookup: CDR1 SGHNT, CDR2 YYREEE (reference sequence). In DNA, the CDR3 is TGTGTCCCCGGGCAGGGGCTAAGCGGCTACACCTTC. It yields the protein CVPGQGLSGYTF.

The chain couples TRBV10-3 to TRBJ2-3; TRBD2 is a possible D gene (6 bases). The V gene lost 9 bases and the J gene lost 1 base, with 14 bases spanning the gap. This CDR3 spans 14 amino acids. Germline CDR1 is ENHRY and CDR2 is SYGVKD. In DNA, the CDR3 is TGTGCCATTGCTGGGGGGAAAGGCACAGATACGCAGTATTTT. Encoded protein: CAIAGGKGTDTQYF.

The chain carries TRBV19 and TRBJ2-1; the match to TRBD2 covers 8 bases. The CDR3 runs to 16 residues. CDR1 and CDR2 (germline): LNHDA, SQIVND (reference sequence). The J segment lost 4 bases and the V segment lost 1 base, leaving 6 bases of the junction unmatched. CDR3 DNA: TGTGCCAGTAGTATAGGTCTGTCTAGCGGGTACAATGAGCAGTTCTTC. This sequence encodes CASSIGLSSGYNEQFF. Filled out from reference TRBV19 and TRBJ2-1, the complete variable domain reads DGGITQSPKYLFRKEGQNVTLSCEQNLNHDAMYWYRQDPGQGLRLIYYSQIVNDFQKGDIAEGYSVSREKKESFPLTVTSAQKNPTAFYLCASSIGLSSGYNEQFFGPGTRLTVL.

The chain has TRBV30 and TRBJ1-1, with D possibly being TRBD1 (5 bases). The V end was cut by 4 bases, the J end by 2 bases, with 14 bases between. Germline V gene data show CDR1 as GTSNPN and CDR2 as SVGIG (reference sequence). The CDR3 totals 14 residues. CDR3 in amino acids: CAWTSGLSNTEAFF. In nucleotides, the CDR3 is TGTGCCTGGACTTCGGGACTCTCAAACACTGAAGCTTTCTTT. Variable domain in full (rest from reference TRBV30 and TRBJ1-1): SQTIHQWPATLVQPVGSPLSLECTVEGTSNPNLYWYRQAAGRGLQLLFYSVGIGQISSEVPQNLSASRPQDRQFILSSKKLLLSDSGFYLCAWTSGLSNTEAFFGQGTRLTVV.

The chain recombines TRBV18 with TRBJ1-4; 8 positions agree with TRBD1. V was pared by 3 bases and J by 5 bases, with 5 bases of the junction left unmatched. There are 15 residues in the CDR3. Germline V CDR1 and CDR2: KGHSH, LQKENI. The CDR3 DNA is TGTGCCAGCTCACCCCCGGGACAGGCGAATGAAAAACTGTTTTTT. Translation gives CASSPPGQANEKLFF. The whole variable domain, filled in from reference TRBV18 and TRBJ1-4, reads NAGVMQNPRHLVRRRGQEARLRCSPMKGHSHVYWYRQLPEEGLKFMVYLQKENIIDESGMPKERFSAEFPKEGPSILRIQQVVRGDSAAYFCASSPPGQANEKLFFGSGTQLSVL.

The chain combines TRBV5-1 with TRBJ2-1; D might be TRBD1 (5 bases). The CDR3 totals 14 residues. Looked up from germline, CDR1 is SGHRS and CDR2 is YFSETQ. The CDR3 sequence is CASRGPSSYNEQFF. The CDR3 DNA is TGCGCTAGTAGGGGTCCCAGCTCCTACAATGAGCAGTTCTTC. The complete variable domain, with remaining parts taken from reference TRBV5-1 and TRBJ2-1, reads KAGVTQTPRYLIKTRGQQVTLSCSPISGHRSVSWYQQTPGQGLQFLFEYFSETQRNKGNFPGRFSGRQFSNSRSEMNVSTLELGDSALYLCASRGPSSYNEQFFGPGTRLTVL.

The rearrangement uses TRBV5-8 and TRBJ1-6, with D hard to call. Germline values: CDR1 SGHTS, CDR2 YDEGEE. The V and J ends lost 1 base and 4 bases respectively, with 9 bases between them. CDR3 length equals 15 residues. DNA of the CDR3: TGTGCCAGCAGCTTGAGCGTCAGATATAATTCACCCCTCCACTTT. Translating gives CASSLSVRYNSPLHF.

This rearrangement joins TRBV30 to TRBJ1-3; 11 positions agree with TRBD1. V trimming: 3 bases; J trimming: 4 bases; junction bases outside the gene matches: 8. The CDR3 contains 16 residues. Germline-derived CDR1 and CDR2 are GTSNPN and SVGIG (reference sequence). This CDR3 reads CAWSHPGTGGGNTIYF. The CDR3 coding sequence is TGTGCCTGGAGCCACCCCGGGACAGGGGGAGGAAACACCATATATTTT.

This chain connects TRBV6-5 to TRBJ1-1; D is uncertain. Trimming removed 4 bases at V and 0 bases at J, with 9 bases between. The CDR3 has 14 residues. Germline V gene lookup returns CDR1 MNHEY and CDR2 SVGAGI. CDR3 DNA sequence: TGTGCCAGCAGTTCCGAGGGAATGAACACTGAAGCTTTCTTT. Protein sequence: CASSSEGMNTEAFF.

CDR3 DNA sequence: TGTGCCACCAGTGGGTCAGGTCATCAGCCCCAGCATTTT. Translated: CATSGSGHQPQHF. V is TRBV24-1 and J is TRBJ1-5, with D unresolved. Germline values: CDR1 KGHDR, CDR2 SFDVKD. The CDR3 consists of 13 residues. The ends were cut back, 5 bases at V and 5 bases at J, with 9 bases in the middle.